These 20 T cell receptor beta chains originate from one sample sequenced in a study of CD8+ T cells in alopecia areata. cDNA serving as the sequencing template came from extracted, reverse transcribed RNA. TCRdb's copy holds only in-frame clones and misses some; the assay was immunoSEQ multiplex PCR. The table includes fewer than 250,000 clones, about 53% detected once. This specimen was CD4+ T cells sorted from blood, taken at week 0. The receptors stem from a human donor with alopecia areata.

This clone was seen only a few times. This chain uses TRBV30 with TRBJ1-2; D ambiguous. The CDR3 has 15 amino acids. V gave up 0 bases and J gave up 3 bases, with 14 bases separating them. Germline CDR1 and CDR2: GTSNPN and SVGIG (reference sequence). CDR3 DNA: TGTGCCTGGAGTGTACTGGATCGGCCCGACTATGGCTACACCTTC. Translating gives CAWSVLDRPDYGYTF.

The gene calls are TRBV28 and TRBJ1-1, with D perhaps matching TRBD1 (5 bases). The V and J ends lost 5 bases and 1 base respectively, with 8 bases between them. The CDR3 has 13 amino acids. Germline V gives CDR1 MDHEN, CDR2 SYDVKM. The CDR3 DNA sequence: TGTGCCAGCAGTGGAGGACAGAACACTGAAGCTTTCTTT. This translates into CASSGGQNTEAFF.

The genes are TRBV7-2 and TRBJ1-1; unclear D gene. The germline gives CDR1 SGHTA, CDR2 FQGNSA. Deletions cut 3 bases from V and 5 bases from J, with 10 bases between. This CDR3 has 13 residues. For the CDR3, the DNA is TGTGCCAGCAGCTTTACGGGTGTGACTGAAGCTTTCTTT. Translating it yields CASSFTGVTEAFF.

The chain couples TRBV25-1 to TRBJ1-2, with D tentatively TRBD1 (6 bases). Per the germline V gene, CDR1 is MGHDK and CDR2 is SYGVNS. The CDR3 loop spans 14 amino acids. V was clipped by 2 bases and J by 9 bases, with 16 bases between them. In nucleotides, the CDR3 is TGTGCCAGCAGTGAACCCGGGACGGGGGGCCGCTACACCTTC. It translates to CASSEPGTGGRYTF.

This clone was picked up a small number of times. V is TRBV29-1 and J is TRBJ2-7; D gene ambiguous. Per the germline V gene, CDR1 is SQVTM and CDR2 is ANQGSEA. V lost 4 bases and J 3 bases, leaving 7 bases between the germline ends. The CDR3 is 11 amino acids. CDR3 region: CSVGPGYEQYF. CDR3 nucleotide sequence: TGCAGCGTTGGCCCCGGCTACGAGCAGTACTTC.

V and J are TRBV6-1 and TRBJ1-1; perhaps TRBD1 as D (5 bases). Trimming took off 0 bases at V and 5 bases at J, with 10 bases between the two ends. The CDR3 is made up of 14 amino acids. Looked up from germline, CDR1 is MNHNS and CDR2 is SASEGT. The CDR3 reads CASSEAARETEAFF. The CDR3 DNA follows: TGTGCCAGCAGTGAAGCGGCCAGGGAAACTGAAGCTTTCTTT.

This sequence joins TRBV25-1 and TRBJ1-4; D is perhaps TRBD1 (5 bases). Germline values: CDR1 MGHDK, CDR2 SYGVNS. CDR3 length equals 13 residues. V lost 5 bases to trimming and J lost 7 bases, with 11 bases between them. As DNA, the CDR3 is TGTGCCAGCAGTAAGCAGGGTGTTGAAAAACTGTTTTTT. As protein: CASSKQGVEKLFF.

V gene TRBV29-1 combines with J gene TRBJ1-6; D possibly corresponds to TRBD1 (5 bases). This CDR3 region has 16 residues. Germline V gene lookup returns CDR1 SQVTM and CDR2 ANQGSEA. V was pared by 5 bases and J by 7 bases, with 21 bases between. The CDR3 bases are TGCAGCGTTTCGACGATGGACACCCGAGGGAATTCACCCCTCCACTTT. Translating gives CSVSTMDTRGNSPLHF. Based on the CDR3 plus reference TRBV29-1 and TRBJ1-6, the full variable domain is SAVISQKPSRDICQRGTSLTIQCQVDSQVTMMFWYRQQPGQSLTLIATANQGSEATYESGFVIDKFPISRPNLTFSTLTVSNMSPEDSSIYLCSVSTMDTRGNSPLHFGNGTRLTVT.

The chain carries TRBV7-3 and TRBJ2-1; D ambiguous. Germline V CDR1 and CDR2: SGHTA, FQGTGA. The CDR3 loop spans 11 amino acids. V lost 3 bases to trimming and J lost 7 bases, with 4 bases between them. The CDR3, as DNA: TGTGCCAGCAGCTTTTTAAATGAGCAGTTCTTC. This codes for CASSFLNEQFF.

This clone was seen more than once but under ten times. The CDR3 DNA reads TGTGCCAGCAGTTACGGGAGGAAACCGCAAGAGACCCAGTACTTC. Translation: CASSYGRKPQETQYF. The chain combines TRBV6-5 with TRBJ2-5, with D maybe TRBD2 (6 bases). The germline V and J ends were trimmed by 2 bases and 2 bases, with 12 bases remaining between them. Germline CDR1 is MNHEY and CDR2 is SVGAGI. The CDR3 loop spans 15 amino acids.

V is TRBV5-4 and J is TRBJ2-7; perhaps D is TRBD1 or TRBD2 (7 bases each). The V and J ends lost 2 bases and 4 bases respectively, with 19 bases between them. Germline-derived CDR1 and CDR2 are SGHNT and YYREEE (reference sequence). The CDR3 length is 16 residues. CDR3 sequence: CASSLQGRADNYEQYF. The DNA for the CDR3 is TGTGCCAGCAGCTTACAGGGGAGGGCGGACAATTACGAGCAGTACTTC. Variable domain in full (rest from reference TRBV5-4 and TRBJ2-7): ETGVTQSPTHLIKTRGQQVTLRCSSQSGHNTVSWYQQALGQGPQFIFQYYREEENGRGNFPPRFSGLQFPNYSSELNVNALELDDSALYLCASSLQGRADNYEQYFGPGTRLTVT.

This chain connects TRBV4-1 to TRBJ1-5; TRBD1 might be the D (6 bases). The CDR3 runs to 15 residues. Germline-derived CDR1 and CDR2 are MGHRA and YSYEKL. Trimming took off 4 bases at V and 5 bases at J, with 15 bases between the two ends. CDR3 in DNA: TGCGCCAGCAGCCGGCTGTCAGGGGAGCATCAGCCCCAGCATTTT. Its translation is CASSRLSGEHQPQHF.

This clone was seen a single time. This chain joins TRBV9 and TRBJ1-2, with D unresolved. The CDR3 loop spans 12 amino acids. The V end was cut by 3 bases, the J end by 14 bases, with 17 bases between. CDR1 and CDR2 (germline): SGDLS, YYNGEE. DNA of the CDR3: TGTGCCAGCAGCGCCTCTGGGCCACCCTCAACCTTC. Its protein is CASSASGPPSTF.

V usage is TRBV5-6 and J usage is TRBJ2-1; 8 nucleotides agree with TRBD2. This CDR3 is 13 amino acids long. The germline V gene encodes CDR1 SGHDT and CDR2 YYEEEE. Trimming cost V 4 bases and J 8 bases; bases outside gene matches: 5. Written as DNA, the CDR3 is TGTGCCAGCAGCCGAGGACTAGCATATGAGCAGTTCTTC. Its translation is CASSRGLAYEQFF.

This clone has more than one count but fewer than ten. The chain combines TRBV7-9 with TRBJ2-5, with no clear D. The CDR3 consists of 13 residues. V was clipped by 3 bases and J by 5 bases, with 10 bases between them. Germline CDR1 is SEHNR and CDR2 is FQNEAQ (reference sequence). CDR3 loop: CASSFRTGETQYF. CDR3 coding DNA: TGTGCCAGCAGCTTCCGGACCGGGGAGACCCAGTACTTC.

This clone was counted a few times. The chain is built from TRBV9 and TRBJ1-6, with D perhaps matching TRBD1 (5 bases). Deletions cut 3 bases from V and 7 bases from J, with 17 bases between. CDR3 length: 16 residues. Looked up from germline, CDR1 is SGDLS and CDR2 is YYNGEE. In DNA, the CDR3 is TGTGCCAGCAGCGCCCCGGGACGGGGAAAAAATTCACCCCTCCACTTT. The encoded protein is CASSAPGRGKNSPLHF.

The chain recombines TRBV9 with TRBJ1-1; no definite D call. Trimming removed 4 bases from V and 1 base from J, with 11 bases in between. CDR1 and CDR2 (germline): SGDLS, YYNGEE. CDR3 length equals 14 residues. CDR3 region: CASSPRVANTEAFF. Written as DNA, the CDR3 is TGTGCCAGCAGCCCTCGGGTGGCGAACACTGAAGCTTTCTTT.

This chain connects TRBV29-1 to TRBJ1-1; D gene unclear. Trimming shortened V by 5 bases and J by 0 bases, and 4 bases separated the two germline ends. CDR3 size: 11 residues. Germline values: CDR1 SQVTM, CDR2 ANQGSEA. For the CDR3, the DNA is TGCAGCGTTCAACTGAACACTGAAGCTTTCTTT. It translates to CSVQLNTEAFF.

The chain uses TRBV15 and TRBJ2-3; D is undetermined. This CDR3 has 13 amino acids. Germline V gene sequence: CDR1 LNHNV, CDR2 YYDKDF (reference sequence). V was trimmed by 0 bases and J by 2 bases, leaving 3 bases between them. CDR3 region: CATSRDHTDTQYF. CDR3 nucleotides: TGTGCCACCAGCAGAGATCACACAGATACGCAGTATTTT. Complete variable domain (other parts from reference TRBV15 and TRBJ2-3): DAMVIQNPRYQVTQFGKPVTLSCSQTLNHNVMYWYQQKSSQAPKLLFHYYDKDFNNEADTPDNFQSRRPNTSFCFLDIRSPGLGDTAMYLCATSRDHTDTQYFGPGTRLTVL.

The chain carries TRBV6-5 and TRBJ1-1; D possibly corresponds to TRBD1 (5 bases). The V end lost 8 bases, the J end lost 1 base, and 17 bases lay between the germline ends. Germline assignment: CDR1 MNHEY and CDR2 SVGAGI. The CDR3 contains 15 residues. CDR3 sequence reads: CASSSPGRGNTEAFF. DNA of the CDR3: TGTGCCAGCTCGAGCCCGGGACGAGGGAACACTGAAGCTTTCTTT.